What follows is one T cell receptor (beta chain) and its context. In germline, CDR1 is LNHNV, CDR2 YYDKDF (reference sequence). Trimming took 0 bases from V and 4 from J, leaving 14 bases between them. The CDR3 spans 16 residues. The sample comes from a study of beta chain features in type 1 diabetes. Study in general: Regarding age, gender and cell yields, patients proved similar to healthy donors.

The authors reverse transcribed all of the isolated RNA, so sequencing captured expressed TCRB transcripts. Profiled with immunoSEQ multiplex PCR; TCRdb holds only in-frame clones, not every one. The table records 900,000 or so clones, 15% to 20% of them present only once. The TCR originated in a woman aged 18-35 years in good health. The chain couples TRBV15 to TRBJ2-3, with TRBD2 as a possible D gene (5 bases). Sequenced input: naive CD4+ T cells from blood. This CDR3 is CATSRDLALVSDTQYF. The CDR3 region has the DNA TGTGCCACCAGCAGAGATTTAGCGCTAGTGTCAGATACGCAGTATTTT. The full variable domain, in which reference TRBV15 and TRBJ2-3 provide the parts outside the CDR3, is DAMVIQNPRYQVTQFGKPVTLSCSQTLNHNVMYWYQQKSSQAPKLLFHYYDKDFNNEADTPDNFQSRRPNTSFCFLDIRSPGLGDTAMYLCATSRDLALVSDTQYFGPGTRLTVL.